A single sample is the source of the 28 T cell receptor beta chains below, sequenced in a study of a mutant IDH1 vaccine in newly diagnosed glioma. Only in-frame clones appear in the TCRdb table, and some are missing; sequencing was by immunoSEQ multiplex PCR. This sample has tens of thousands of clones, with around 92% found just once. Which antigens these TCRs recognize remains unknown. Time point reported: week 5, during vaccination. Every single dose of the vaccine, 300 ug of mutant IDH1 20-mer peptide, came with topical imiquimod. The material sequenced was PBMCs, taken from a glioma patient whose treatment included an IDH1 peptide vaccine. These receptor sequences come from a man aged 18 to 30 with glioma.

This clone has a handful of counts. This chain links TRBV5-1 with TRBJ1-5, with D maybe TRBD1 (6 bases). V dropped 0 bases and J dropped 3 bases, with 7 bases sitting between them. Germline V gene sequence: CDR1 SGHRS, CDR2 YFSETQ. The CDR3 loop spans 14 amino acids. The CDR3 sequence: CASSLGGPNQPQHF. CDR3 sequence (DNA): TGCGCCAGCAGCTTGGGGGGGCCCAATCAGCCCCAGCATTTT.

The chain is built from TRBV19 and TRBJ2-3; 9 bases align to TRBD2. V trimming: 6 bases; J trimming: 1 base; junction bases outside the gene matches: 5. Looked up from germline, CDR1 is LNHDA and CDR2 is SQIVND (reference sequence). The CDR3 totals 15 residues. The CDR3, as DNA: TGTGCCAGTAGGGGGTTAGCGGGAGGCACAGATACGCAGTATTTT. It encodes CASRGLAGGTDTQYF.

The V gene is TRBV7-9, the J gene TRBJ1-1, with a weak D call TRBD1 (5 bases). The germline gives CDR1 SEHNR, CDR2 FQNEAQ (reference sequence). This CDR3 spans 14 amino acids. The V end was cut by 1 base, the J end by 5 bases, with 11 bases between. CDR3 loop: CASSLGGVGTEAFF. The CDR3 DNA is TGTGCCAGCAGCTTAGGAGGGGTTGGGACTGAAGCTTTCTTT.

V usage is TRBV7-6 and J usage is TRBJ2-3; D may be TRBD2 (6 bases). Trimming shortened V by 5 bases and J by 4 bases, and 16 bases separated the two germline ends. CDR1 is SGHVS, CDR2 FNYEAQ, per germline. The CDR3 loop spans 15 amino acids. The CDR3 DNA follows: TGTGCCAGCAGCCCCGCAGGCGGGATCCCAGATACGCAGTATTTT. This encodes CASSPAGGIPDTQYF.

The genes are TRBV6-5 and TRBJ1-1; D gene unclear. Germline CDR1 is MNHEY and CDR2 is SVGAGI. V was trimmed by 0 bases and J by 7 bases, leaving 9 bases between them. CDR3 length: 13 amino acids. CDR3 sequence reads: CASSYSDALEAFF. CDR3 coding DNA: TGTGCCAGCAGTTACTCGGACGCCCTTGAAGCTTTCTTT.

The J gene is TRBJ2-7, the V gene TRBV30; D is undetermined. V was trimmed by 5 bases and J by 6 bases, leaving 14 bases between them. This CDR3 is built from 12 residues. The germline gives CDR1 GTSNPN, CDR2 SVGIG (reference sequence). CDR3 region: CAWDSIPGEQYF. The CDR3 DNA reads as TGTGCCTGGGATAGTATTCCCGGCGAGCAGTACTTC.

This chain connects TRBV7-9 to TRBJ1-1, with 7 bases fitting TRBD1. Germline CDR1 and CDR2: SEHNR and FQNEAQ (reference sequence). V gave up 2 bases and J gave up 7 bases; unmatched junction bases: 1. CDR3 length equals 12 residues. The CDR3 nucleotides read TGTGCCAGCAGCTTACAGGGGGATGAAGCTTTCTTT. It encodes CASSLQGDEAFF. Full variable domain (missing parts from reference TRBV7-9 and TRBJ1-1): DTGVSQNPRHKITKRGQNVTFRCDPISEHNRLYWYRQTLGQGPEFLTYFQNEAQLEKSRLLSDRFSAERPKGSFSTLEIQRTEQGDSAMYLCASSLQGDEAFFGQGTRLTVV.

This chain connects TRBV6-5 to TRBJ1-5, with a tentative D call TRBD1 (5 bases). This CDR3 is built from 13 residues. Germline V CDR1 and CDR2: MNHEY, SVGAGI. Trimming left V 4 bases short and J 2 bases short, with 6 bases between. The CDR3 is CASSWGGNQPQHF. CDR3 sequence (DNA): TGTGCCAGCAGTTGGGGGGGCAATCAGCCCCAGCATTTT.

The CDR3, as DNA: TGCAGCGTTGAAAGCCCAGGGGGCTCAGGAGCTTTCTTT. This translates into CSVESPGGSGAFF. The chain joins TRBV29-1 to TRBJ1-1; 8 bases agree with TRBD1. Germline V gene lookup returns CDR1 SQVTM and CDR2 ANQGSEA. V shed 2 bases and J 10 bases; nucleotides not matched to a gene: 9. This CDR3 has 13 residues.

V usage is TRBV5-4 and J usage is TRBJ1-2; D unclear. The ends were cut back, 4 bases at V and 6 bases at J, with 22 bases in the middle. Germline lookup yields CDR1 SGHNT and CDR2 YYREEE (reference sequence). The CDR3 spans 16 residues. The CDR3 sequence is CASSPDNGELRNGYTF. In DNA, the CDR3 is TGTGCCAGCAGCCCCGACAATGGGGAGCTAAGGAATGGCTACACCTTC.

The CDR3 coding sequence is TGTGCCTGGAGTGTACTGAATAATCAGCCCCAGCATTTT. Translating gives CAWSVLNNQPQHF. V gene TRBV30 combines with J gene TRBJ1-5; no definite D call. Per the germline V gene, CDR1 is GTSNPN and CDR2 is SVGIG (reference sequence). The CDR3 is made up of 13 amino acids. V lost 0 bases and J 4 bases, leaving 7 bases between the germline ends.

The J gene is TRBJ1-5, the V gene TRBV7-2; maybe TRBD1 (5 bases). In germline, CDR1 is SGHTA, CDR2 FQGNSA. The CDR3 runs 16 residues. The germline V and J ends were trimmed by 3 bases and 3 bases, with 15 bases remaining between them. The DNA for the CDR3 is TGTGCCAGCAGCTTCGGTGGGGCCGGGGTCAATCAGCCCCAGCATTTT. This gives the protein CASSFGGAGVNQPQHF.

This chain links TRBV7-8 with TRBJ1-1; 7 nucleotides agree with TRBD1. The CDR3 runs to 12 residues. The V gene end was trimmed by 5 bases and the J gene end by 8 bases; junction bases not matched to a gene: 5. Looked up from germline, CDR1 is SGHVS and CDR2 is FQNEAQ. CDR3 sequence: CASSPRTGEAFF. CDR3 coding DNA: TGTGCCAGCAGCCCTCGGACAGGAGAAGCTTTCTTT.

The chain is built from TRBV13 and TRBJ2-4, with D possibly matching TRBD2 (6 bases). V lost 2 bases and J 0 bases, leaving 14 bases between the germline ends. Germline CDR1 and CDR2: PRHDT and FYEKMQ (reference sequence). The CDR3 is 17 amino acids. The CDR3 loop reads CASSLRRLGLAKNIQYF. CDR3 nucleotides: TGTGCCAGCAGCTTACGGCGGTTGGGACTAGCCAAAAACATTCAGTACTTC.

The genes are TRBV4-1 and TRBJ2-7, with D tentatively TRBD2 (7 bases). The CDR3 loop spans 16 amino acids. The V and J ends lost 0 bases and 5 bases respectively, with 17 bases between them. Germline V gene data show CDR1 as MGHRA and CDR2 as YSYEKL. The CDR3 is CASSQEGGGAGNEQYF. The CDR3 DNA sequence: TGCGCCAGCAGCCAAGAGGGAGGGGGGGCTGGGAACGAGCAGTACTTC.

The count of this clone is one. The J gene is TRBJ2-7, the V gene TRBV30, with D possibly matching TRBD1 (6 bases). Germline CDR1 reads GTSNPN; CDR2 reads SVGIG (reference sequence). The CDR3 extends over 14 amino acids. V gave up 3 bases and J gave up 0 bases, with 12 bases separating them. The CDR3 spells CAWSRGPPSYEQYF. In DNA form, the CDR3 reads TGTGCCTGGAGCAGGGGCCCCCCCTCCTACGAGCAGTACTTC.

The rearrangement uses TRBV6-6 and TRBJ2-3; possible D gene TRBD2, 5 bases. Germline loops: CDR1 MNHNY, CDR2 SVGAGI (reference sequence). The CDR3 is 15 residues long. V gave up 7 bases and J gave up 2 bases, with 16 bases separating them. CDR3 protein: CASTRIHRDTDTQYF. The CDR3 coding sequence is TGTGCCAGCACCCGAATTCATCGGGACACAGATACGCAGTATTTT.

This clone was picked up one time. The CDR3 loop reads CASKLSTGTYEQYF. CDR3 in DNA: TGTGCCAGCAAATTATCGACTGGAACCTACGAGCAGTACTTC. J is TRBJ2-7 and V is TRBV27; no clear D gene. The germline V gene encodes CDR1 MNHEY and CDR2 SMNVEV (reference sequence). V lost 7 bases to trimming and J lost 2 bases, with 15 bases between them. The CDR3 is made up of 14 amino acids.

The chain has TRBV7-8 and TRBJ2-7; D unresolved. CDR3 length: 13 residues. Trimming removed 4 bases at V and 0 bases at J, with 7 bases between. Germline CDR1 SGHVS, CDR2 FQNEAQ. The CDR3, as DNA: TGTGCCAGCAGCTCCGACGGCTCCTACGAGCAGTACTTC. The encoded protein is CASSSDGSYEQYF.

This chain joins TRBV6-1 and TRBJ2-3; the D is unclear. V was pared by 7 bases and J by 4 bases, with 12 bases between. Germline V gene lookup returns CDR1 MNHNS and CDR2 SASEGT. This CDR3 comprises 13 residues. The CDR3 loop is CASTFTQADTQYF. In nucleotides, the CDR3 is TGTGCCAGCACGTTCACTCAGGCAGATACGCAGTATTTT.

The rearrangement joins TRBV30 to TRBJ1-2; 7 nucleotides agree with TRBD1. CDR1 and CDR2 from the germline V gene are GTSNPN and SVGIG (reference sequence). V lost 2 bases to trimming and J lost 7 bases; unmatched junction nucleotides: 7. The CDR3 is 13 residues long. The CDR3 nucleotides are TGTGCCTGGAGTAATGGTCCAGGGGGTGGCTACACCTTC. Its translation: CAWSNGPGGGYTF.

CDR3 in DNA: TGTGCCAGTAGTCCCCGCGCGAGCTATAGCAATCAGCCCCAGCATTTT. This codes for CASSPRASYSNQPQHF. The chain couples TRBV19 to TRBJ1-5; D is unresolved. This CDR3 spans 16 amino acids. With 5 bases removed from V and 0 bases from J, the gap between germline ends came to 14 bases. From germline, CDR1 is LNHDA and CDR2 SQIVND (reference sequence).

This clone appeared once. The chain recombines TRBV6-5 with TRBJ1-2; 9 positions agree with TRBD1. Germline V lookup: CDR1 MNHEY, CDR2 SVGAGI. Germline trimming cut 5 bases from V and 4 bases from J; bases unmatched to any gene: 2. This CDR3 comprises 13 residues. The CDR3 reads CASSQDRGYGYTF. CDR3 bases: TGTGCCAGCAGTCAGGACAGGGGCTATGGCTACACCTTC.

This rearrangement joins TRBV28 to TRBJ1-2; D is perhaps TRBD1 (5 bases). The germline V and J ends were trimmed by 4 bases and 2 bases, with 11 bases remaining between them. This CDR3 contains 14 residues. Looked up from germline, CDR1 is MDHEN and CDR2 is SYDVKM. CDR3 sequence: CASSSPGGNYGYTF. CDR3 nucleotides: TGTGCCAGCAGTTCTCCTGGGGGGAACTATGGCTACACCTTC.

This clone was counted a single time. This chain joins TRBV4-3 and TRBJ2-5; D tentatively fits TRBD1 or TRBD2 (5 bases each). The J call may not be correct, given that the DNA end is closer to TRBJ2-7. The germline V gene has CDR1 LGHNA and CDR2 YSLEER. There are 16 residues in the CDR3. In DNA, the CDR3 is TGCGCCAGCAGCCAGGGGCTCGAAGCGGCCCCCTACGAGCAGTACTTC. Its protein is CASSQGLEAAPYEQYF.

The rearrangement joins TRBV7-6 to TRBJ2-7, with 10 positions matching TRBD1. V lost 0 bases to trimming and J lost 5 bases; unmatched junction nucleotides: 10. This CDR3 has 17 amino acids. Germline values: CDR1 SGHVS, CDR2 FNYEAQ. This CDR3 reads CASSLAPGQGVTDEQYF. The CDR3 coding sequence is TGTGCCAGCAGCTTAGCTCCCGGACAGGGGGTAACGGACGAGCAGTACTTC.

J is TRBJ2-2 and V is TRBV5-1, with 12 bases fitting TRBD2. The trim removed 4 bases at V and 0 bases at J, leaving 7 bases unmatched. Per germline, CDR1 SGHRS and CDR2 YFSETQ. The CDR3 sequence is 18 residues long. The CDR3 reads CASSRRTSGIANTGELFF. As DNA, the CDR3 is TGCGCCAGCAGCCGGAGGACTAGCGGGATAGCGAACACCGGGGAGCTGTTTTTT.

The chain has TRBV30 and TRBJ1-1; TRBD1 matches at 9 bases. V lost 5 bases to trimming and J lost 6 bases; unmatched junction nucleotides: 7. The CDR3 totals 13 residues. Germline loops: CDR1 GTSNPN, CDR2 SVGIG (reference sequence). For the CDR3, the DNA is TGTGCCTGGCGACAGGGGGGATGGGCTGAAGCTTTCTTT. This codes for CAWRQGGWAEAFF.